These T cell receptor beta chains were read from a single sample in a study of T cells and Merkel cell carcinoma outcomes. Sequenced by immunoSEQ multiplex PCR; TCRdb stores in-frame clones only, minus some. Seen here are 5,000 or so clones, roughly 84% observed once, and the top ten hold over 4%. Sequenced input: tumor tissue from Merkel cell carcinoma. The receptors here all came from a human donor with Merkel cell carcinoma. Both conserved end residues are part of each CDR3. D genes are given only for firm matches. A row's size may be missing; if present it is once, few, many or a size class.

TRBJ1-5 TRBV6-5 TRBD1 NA CASSYSHRGNQPQHF TGTGCCAGCAGTTACTCCCACAGGGGTAATCAGCCCCAGCATTTT
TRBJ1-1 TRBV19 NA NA CASSIEGTHPDLAFF TGTGCCAGTAGTATAGAGGGGACGCATCCCGATTTGGCTTTCTTT
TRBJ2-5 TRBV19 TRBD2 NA CASSIAGVNGKTQYF TGTGCCAGTAGTATTGCGGGAGTTAATGGGAAGACCCAGTACTTC
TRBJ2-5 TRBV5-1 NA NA CASSSGWGAETQYF TGCGCCAGCAGCTCCGGGTGGGGTGCTGAGACCCAGTACTTC
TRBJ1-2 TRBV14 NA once CASSSTRNYGYTF TGTGCCAGCAGCTCAACAAGGAACTATGGCTACACCTTC
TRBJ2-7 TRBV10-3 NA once CAISESQGGYYEQYF TGTGCCATCAGTGAGTCTCAGGGCGGCTACTACGAGCAGTACTTC
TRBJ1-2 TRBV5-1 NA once CASSLEAGASYGYTF TGCGCCAGCAGCTTGGAGGCAGGGGCCTCCTATGGCTACACCTTC
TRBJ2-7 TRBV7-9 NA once CASSLDRASVYEQYF TGTGCCAGCAGCTTAGACAGGGCGTCGGTCTACGAGCAGTACTTC
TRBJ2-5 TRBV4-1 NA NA CASSQEGGTIQETQYF TGCGCCAGCAGCCAAGAAGGAGGGACAATTCAAGAGACCCAGTACTTC
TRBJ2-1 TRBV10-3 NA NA CAIRKTVGPGNEQFF TGTGCCATCAGAAAGACGGTAGGTCCCGGCAATGAGCAGTTCTTC
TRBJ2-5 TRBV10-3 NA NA CAISEVSSSEETQYF TGTGCCATCAGTGAGGTTAGCTCAAGTGAGGAGACCCAGTACTTC
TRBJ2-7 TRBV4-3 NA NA CASSQDRAGLSYEQYF TGCGCCAGCAGCCAAGATCGGGCAGGGCTCTCCTACGAGCAGTACTTC
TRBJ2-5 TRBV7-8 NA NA CASSLGTLQETQYF TGTGCCAGCAGCTTAGGGACACTACAAGAGACCCAGTACTTC
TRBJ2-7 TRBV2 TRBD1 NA CASTETGGLEQYF TGTGCCAGCACGGAGACAGGGGGCCTCGAGCAGTACTTC
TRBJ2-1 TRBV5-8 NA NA CANSLEGRGYGEQFF TGTGCCAACAGCTTGGAGGGCCGAGGGTACGGTGAGCAGTTCTTC
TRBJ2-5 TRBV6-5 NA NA CASSYAGGQETQYF TGTGCCAGCAGTTACGCTGGGGGTCAAGAGACCCAGTACTTC
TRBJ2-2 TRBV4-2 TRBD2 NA CASSQGSPSGGDNTGELFF TGTGCCAGCAGCCAAGGTTCGCCTAGCGGGGGGGATAATACCGGGGAGCTGTTTTTT
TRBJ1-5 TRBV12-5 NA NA CASGSGLEGAQHF TGTGCTAGTGGTTCGGGACTGGAAGGAGCCCAGCATTTT
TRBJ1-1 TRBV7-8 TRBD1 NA CASSPWTGGTFF TGTGCCAGCAGCCCTTGGACAGGGGGTACTTTCTTT
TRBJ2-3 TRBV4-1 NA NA CASSQDPVPALTDTQYF TGCGCCAGCAGCCAAGATCCAGTACCGGCCCTCACAGATACGCAGTATTTT
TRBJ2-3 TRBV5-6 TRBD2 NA CASSLGALAAMEQYF TGTGCCAGCAGCTTGGGAGCCCTAGCGGCGATGGAGCAGTATTTT
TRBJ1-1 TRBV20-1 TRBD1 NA CSARDRGRAFF TGCAGTGCAAGGGACAGGGGGCGGGCTTTCTTT